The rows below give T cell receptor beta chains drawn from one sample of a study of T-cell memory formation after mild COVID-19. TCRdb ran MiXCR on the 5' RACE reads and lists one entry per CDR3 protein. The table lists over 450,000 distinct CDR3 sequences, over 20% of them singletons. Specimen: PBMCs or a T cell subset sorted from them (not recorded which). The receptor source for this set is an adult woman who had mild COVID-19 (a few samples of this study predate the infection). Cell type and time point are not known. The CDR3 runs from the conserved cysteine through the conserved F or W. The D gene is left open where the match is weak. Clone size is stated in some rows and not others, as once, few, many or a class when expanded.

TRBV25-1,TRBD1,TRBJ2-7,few,CASSERGQGGTYEQYF,TGTGCCAGCAGTGAACGAGGACAGGGTGGAACCTACGAGCAGTACTTC
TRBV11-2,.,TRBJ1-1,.,CASSLRDSNTEAFF,TGTGCCAGCAGCTTGCGGGACTCGAACACTGAAGCTTTCTTT
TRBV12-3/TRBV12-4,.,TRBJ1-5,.,CASSVTVQPQHF,TGTGCCAGCAGCGTCACAGTTCAGCCCCAGCATTTT
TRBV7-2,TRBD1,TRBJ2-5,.,CASSFYDRGQETQYF,TGTGCCAGCAGCTTTTACGACAGGGGCCAAGAGACCCAGTACTTC
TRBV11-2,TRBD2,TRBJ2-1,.,CASSLGGREWNEQFF,TGTGCCAGCAGCTTAGGCGGGCGGGAGTGGAATGAGCAGTTCTTC
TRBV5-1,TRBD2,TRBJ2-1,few,CATKSPPGAGPWDNEQFF,TGCGCCACCAAATCGCCTCCTGGAGCGGGACCTTGGGACAATGAGCAGTTCTTC
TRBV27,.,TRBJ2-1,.,CASSSSVDGLGGAQFF,TGTGCCAGCAGTTCCTCGGTCGACGGGCTGGGCGGGGCGCAGTTCTTC
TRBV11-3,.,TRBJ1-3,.,CASSLGLSGNTIYF,TGTGCCAGCAGCTTAGGGCTCTCTGGAAACACCATATATTTT
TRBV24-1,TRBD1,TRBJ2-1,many,CATSEATGGSYNEQFF,TGTGCCACCAGTGAAGCGACAGGGGGCTCCTACAATGAGCAGTTCTTC
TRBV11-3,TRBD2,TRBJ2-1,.,CASSLRGTSGSNEQFF,TGTGCCAGCAGCCTAAGGGGGACTAGCGGGAGCAATGAGCAGTTCTTC
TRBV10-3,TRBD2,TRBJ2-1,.,CAISAGGLGNEQFF,TGTGCCATCAGTGCGGGGGGGCTGGGCAATGAGCAGTTCTTC
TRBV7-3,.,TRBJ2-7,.,CASSPRPRSHEQYF,TGTGCCAGCAGCCCCAGACCCCGTTCCCACGAGCAGTACTTC
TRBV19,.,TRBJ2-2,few,CASSNLEMNTGELFF,TGTGCCAGTAGTAATCTGGAGATGAACACCGGGGAGCTGTTTTTT
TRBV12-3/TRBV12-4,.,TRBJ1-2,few,CASSLYGYGYTF,TGTGCCAGCAGTTTATACGGCTATGGCTACACCTTC
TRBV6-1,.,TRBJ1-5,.,CASSRYQPQHF,TGTGCCAGCAGCAGGTATCAGCCCCAGCATTTT
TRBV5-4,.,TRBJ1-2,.,CASNRKGGNYGYTF,TGTGCCAGCAACCGGAAGGGGGGTAACTATGGCTACACCTTC
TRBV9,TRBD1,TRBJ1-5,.,CASSAGGSNQPQHF,TGTGCCAGCAGCGCAGGGGGTAGCAATCAGCCCCAGCATTTT
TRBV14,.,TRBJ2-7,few,CASSPTFYEQYF,TGTGCCAGCAGCCCTACGTTCTACGAGCAGTACTTC
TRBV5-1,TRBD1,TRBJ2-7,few,CASSLQTGGESYEQYF,TGCGCCAGCAGCCTCCAGACAGGGGGCGAGTCCTACGAGCAGTACTTC
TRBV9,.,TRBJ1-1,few,CASSVGPDTEAFF,TGTGCCAGCAGCGTAGGCCCAGACACTGAAGCTTTCTTT
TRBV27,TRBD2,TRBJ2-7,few,CATASGSSEQYF,TGTGCCACCGCTAGCGGGAGTTCCGAGCAGTACTTC
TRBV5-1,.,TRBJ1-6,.,CASSLSGTASYNSPLHF,TGCGCCAGCAGCCTTTCGGGGACGGCATCTTATAATTCACCCCTCCACTTT
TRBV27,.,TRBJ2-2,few,CASSRWGEQNTGELFF,TGTGCCAGCAGTAGGTGGGGTGAACAGAACACCGGGGAGCTGTTTTTT
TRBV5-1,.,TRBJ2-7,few,CASSDNPSYEQYF,TGCGCCAGCAGCGATAACCCGTCCTACGAGCAGTACTTC
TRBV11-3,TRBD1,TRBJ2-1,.,CASSTTGGLGNEQFF,TGTGCCAGCAGTACTACAGGGGGCTTGGGAAATGAGCAGTTCTTC
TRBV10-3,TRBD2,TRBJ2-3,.,CATTTSEKITDTQYF,TGTGCCACCACTACTAGCGAGAAAATCACAGATACGCAGTATTTT
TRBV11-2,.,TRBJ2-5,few,CASSLQTGPQETQYF,TGTGCCAGCAGCTTACAGACAGGACCGCAAGAGACCCAGTACTTC
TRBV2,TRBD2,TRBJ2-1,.,CATQREAYNEQFF,TGTGCCACCCAGCGGGAGGCTTACAATGAGCAGTTCTTC
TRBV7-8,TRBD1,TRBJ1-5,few,CASSLERDSLLGNQPQHF,TGTGCCAGCAGCTTAGAACGGGACAGCCTATTGGGGAATCAGCCCCAGCATTTT
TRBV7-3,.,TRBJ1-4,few,CASSLTGRVGEKLFF,TGTGCCAGCAGCTTAACCGGACGGGTGGGTGAAAAACTGTTTTTT
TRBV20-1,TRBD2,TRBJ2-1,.,CSARSAGDLYNEQFF,TGCAGTGCTAGATCAGCGGGGGACCTCTACAATGAGCAGTTCTTC
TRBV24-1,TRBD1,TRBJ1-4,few,CATSDPRQGSYEKLFF,TGTGCCACCAGTGATCCCCGACAGGGGTCGTATGAAAAACTGTTTTTT